This T cell receptor beta chain was sequenced for a study of shared clonotypes between healthy human individuals. Study information: Sampling drew on donors who were a couple of women and a few men aged 18 to 49. Whole-study findings and limits: Tissues were not sampled, only blood, and their repertoires likely differ. For naive CD4 cells, approximately 4.7% of clonotypes were shared across four donors. The study's rarefaction showed incomplete sorted-subset sequencing despite large depth.

TCRdb's table, derived via immunoSEQ multiplex PCR, lists solely in-frame clones and lacks some. The table has under 650,000 clones, about 95% seen once. As to this clone: Its antigen is still unknown.

Trimming removed 2 bases from V and 2 bases from J, with 7 bases in between. CDR3 length equals 13 residues. The germline CDR1 and CDR2 sequences are MNHEY and SMNVEV (reference sequence). This TCR was recovered from a woman under 40 in good health. The sequenced material came from naive CD4+ T cells sorted from blood. Subset given: CD45RA+ positively selected. The chain uses TRBV27 and TRBJ2-7; D remains ambiguous. The CDR3 region has the DNA TGTGCCAGCAGTTTAGGAATAACCTACGAGCAGTACTTC. This gives the protein CASSLGITYEQYF.